The next 16 T cell receptor beta chains were all read from a single sample in a study of blood T cell repertoires in COVID-19. Clones were sequenced by immunoSEQ multiplex PCR, and TCRdb holds only the in-frame ones, with some missing. The data hold 90,000 to 120,000 clones, with approximately 89% observed a single time. Specimen: peripheral blood. Source of these receptors: a man aged 55 to 70 with acute or convalescent COVID-19.

J is TRBJ1-1 and V is TRBV28; TRBD1 is a possible D gene (5 bases). Per germline, CDR1 MDHEN and CDR2 SYDVKM. The CDR3 is made up of 15 amino acids. V was shortened by 5 bases and J by 0 bases, with 13 bases between the two germline ends. CDR3 protein: CASSGRTDMNTEAFF. The CDR3 nucleotides read TGTGCCAGCAGTGGCCGGACGGACATGAACACTGAAGCTTTCTTT.

The rearrangement uses TRBV10-3 and TRBJ1-5; D perhaps matches TRBD1 (5 bases). V was shortened by 11 bases and J by 5 bases, with 19 bases between the two germline ends. Germline CDR1 and CDR2: ENHRY and SYGVKD. The CDR3 has 14 residues. This CDR3 is CASRGLGGDQPQHF. The CDR3 DNA reads as TGTGCCTCCCGGGGACTGGGGGGAGATCAGCCCCAGCATTTT.

This clone showed up just once. The V gene is TRBV3-1 (or the pseudogene TRBV3-2), the J gene TRBJ1-4; D possibly corresponds to TRBD1 (5 bases). Trimming took off 3 bases at V and 5 bases at J, with 10 bases between the two ends. The CDR3 totals 14 residues. CDR1 is LGHDT and CDR2 is YNNKEL in the germline V gene (reference sequence). CDR3 coding DNA: TGTGCCAGCAGCCATGGGGCTGTGAATGAAAAACTGTTTTTT. As protein: CASSHGAVNEKLFF.

The V call is TRBV10-3, the J call TRBJ1-2; 8 nucleotides align to TRBD1. CDR1 ENHRY and CDR2 SYGVKD come from the germline V gene. The V segment lost 6 bases and the J segment 5 bases; nucleotides outside the gene matches: 5. CDR3 size: 13 residues. CDR3 in amino acids: CAIRWTGSYGYTF. As DNA, the CDR3 is TGTGCCATCAGATGGACAGGGAGTTATGGCTACACCTTC.

J is TRBJ2-1 and V is TRBV28, with TRBD2 matching over 8 bases. V lost 2 bases, J lost 14 bases, and 11 bases stayed unmatched. The CDR3 consists of 14 residues. Germline CDR1 MDHEN, CDR2 SYDVKM. CDR3 loop: CASSLSVSGSREFF. The CDR3 bases are TGTGCCAGCAGTTTAAGCGTAAGCGGGAGTAGGGAGTTCTTC.

The V call is TRBV7-8, the J call TRBJ1-2; D uncertain. The CDR3 covers 15 residues. Germline CDR1 and CDR2: SGHVS and FQNEAQ. The V and J ends lost 2 bases and 0 bases respectively, with 10 bases between them. CDR3 coding DNA: TGTGCCAGCAGCTTAACGGGCGGGGCTAACTATGGCTACACCTTC. The encoded protein is CASSLTGGANYGYTF. Complete variable domain (other parts from reference TRBV7-8 and TRBJ1-2): GAGVSQSPRYKVAKRGQDVALRCDPISGHVSLFWYQQALGQGPEFLTYFQNEAQLDKSGLPSDRFFAERPEGSVSTLKIQRTQQEDSAVYLCASSLTGGANYGYTFGSGTRLTVV.

V and J are TRBV20-1 and TRBJ2-1, with 9 bases aligning to TRBD2. This CDR3 comprises 15 residues. Looked up from germline, CDR1 is DFQATT and CDR2 is SNEGSKA (reference sequence). The V and J ends lost 3 bases and 8 bases, in that order; junction bases with no gene match: 11. Here the CDR3 reads CSASILAGNEDEQFF. In DNA form, the CDR3 reads TGCAGTGCTAGTATCCTAGCGGGAAATGAAGATGAGCAGTTCTTC.

The chain has TRBV5-1 and TRBJ2-1; 13 bases match TRBD2. CDR1 SGHRS and CDR2 YFSETQ come from the germline V gene. Trimming took 2 bases from V and 4 from J; bases not matched to a gene: 3. The CDR3 runs to 16 residues. In DNA, the CDR3 is TGCGCCAGCAGCTTTATACTAGCGGGAGGGTACAATGAGCAGTTCTTC. It codes for CASSFILAGGYNEQFF.

V is TRBV6-1 and J is TRBJ2-2, with 7 bases identical to TRBD2. There are 17 residues in the CDR3. V shed 4 bases and J 4 bases; nucleotides not matched to a gene: 12. CDR1 and CDR2 from the germline V gene are MNHNS and SASEGT. CDR3 residues: CASSVWASGTGTGELFF. CDR3 sequence (DNA): TGTGCCAGCAGTGTTTGGGCTAGCGGAACTGGCACCGGGGAGCTGTTTTTT.

The CDR3 coding sequence is TGTGCCAGCAGTTTAAGTACCAGGAACACTGAAGCTTTCTTT. This gives the protein CASSLSTRNTEAFF. V gene TRBV27 combines with J gene TRBJ1-1; D unclear. This CDR3 spans 14 amino acids. With 2 bases removed from V and 1 base from J, the gap between germline ends came to 8 bases. CDR1 is MNHEY and CDR2 is SMNVEV in the germline V gene (reference sequence).

This chain joins TRBV25-1 and TRBJ1-6, with 10 nucleotides matching TRBD1. The CDR3 is made up of 15 amino acids. CDR1 and CDR2 from the germline V gene are MGHDK and SYGVNS. With V trimmed by 6 bases and J by 10 bases, 9 bases remained unmatched. The CDR3 reads CASRPRQGAESPLHF. CDR3 in DNA: TGTGCCAGCAGGCCACGACAGGGGGCTGAATCACCCCTCCACTTT.

The genes are TRBV5-4 and TRBJ2-7, with D possibly TRBD1 on 6 matching bases. The V end was cut by 0 bases, the J end by 6 bases, with 10 bases between. Germline V gene sequence: CDR1 SGHNT, CDR2 YYREEE (reference sequence). CDR3 size: 13 residues. Here the CDR3 DNA reads TGTGCCAGCAGCTTGGGGCTAGGGGGCGAGCAGTACTTC. It translates to CASSLGLGGEQYF.

V gene TRBV6-1 combines with J gene TRBJ1-3; D possibly corresponds to TRBD1 (6 bases). Germline values: CDR1 MNHNS, CDR2 SASEGT. The germline V and J ends were trimmed by 4 bases and 0 bases, with 13 bases remaining between them. The CDR3 consists of 16 residues. CDR3: CASSGTAQSSGNTIYF. In DNA, the CDR3 is TGTGCCAGCAGTGGGACAGCCCAGAGCTCTGGAAACACCATATATTTT.

The chain carries TRBV5-8 and TRBJ2-7; possible D gene TRBD1, 6 bases. Trimming stripped 0 bases from V and 4 bases from J, with 11 bases between. The CDR3 extends over 14 amino acids. CDR1 and CDR2 (germline): SGHTS, YDEGEE. CDR3 sequence (DNA): TGTGCCAGCAGCTTGGGGGACATATCTTACGAGCAGTACTTC. It translates to CASSLGDISYEQYF.

This clone appeared a single time. The chain couples TRBV6-5 to TRBJ1-5; D unresolved. V lost 4 bases, J lost 0 bases, and 7 bases lay in between. CDR3 length equals 14 residues. Germline lookup yields CDR1 MNHEY and CDR2 SVGAGI. CDR3 in amino acids: CASSSGISNQPQHF. In DNA, the CDR3 is TGTGCCAGCAGTTCCGGGATTAGCAATCAGCCCCAGCATTTT.

The rearrangement uses TRBV7-8 and TRBJ2-5, with D maybe TRBD1 (6 bases). Germline loops: CDR1 SGHVS, CDR2 FQNEAQ. Trimming shortened V by 3 bases and J by 4 bases, and 9 bases separated the two germline ends. The CDR3 runs 13 residues. The CDR3 loop is CASSFTGRETQYF. Written as DNA, the CDR3 is TGTGCCAGCAGCTTCACAGGGAGAGAGACCCAGTACTTC.